The T cell receptor beta chain under discussion was sequenced for a study of cytomegalovirus exposure and HLA in healthy donors. The overall study: Of over 300 genotyped donors, more than 75% clustered with self-reported Caucasian donors. Whole-study findings and limits: Across HLA loci, a later analysis found differing TCR association rates, with DRB1 most and HLA-C fewest. Confirmation was obtained in vitro that a few CMV-associated chains are specific for CMV antigens.

Researchers ran the PCR with 60 Vbeta and 13 Jbeta primers. Assay used: immunoSEQ multiplex PCR; TCRdb lists only in-frame clones, some missing. The data hold some 130,000 clones, with roughly 80% observed a single time. For this clone: No antigen is known for it.

The CDR3 covers 19 residues. V dropped 3 bases and J dropped 2; count of bases not matched to a gene: 15. The germline gives CDR1 ENHRY, CDR2 SYGVKD. The chain joins TRBV10-3 to TRBJ1-5, with 8 bases lining up with TRBD1. The sample comprised PBMCs. The sequence derives from a boy aged 5-17 years in good health and CMV-seronegative. CDR3 in amino acids: CAISDSSRGRSLGNQPQHF. CDR3 coding DNA: TGTGCCATCAGTGACTCCAGCAGGGGGCGAAGTTTGGGCAATCAGCCCCAGCATTTT.